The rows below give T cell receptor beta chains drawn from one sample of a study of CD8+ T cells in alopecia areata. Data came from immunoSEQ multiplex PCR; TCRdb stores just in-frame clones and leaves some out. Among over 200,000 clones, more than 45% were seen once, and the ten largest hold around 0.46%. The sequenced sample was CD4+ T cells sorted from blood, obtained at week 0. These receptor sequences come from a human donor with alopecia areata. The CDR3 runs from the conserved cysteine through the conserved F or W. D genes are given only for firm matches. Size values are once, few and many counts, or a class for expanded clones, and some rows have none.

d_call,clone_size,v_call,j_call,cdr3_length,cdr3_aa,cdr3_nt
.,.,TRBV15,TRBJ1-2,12,CATSRPPGGYTF,TGTGCCACCAGCAGACCTCCCGGTGGCTACACCTTC
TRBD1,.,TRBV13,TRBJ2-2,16,CASSLGYRGPTGELFF,TGTGCCAGCAGCTTAGGATACAGGGGGCCTACCGGGGAGCTGTTTTTT
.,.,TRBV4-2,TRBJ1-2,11,CASSQEKWVTF,TGTGCCAGCAGCCAAGAAAAATGGGTCACCTTC
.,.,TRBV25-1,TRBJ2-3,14,CASTPWGATDTQYF,TGTGCCAGCACCCCGTGGGGAGCCACAGATACGCAGTATTTT
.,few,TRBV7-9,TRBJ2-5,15,CASSSGLAAYGTQYF,TGTGCCAGCAGCTCTGGGTTGGCCGCGTATGGGACCCAGTACTTC
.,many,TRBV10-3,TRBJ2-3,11,CAISSTDTQYF,TGTGCCATCAGCAGCACAGATACGCAGTATTTT
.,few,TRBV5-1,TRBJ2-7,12,CASSSDREKQYF,TGCGCCAGCAGCTCCGACAGAGAGAAGCAGTACTTC
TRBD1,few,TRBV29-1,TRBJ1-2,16,CSVAGTGESDGYGYTF,TGCAGCGTCGCCGGGACAGGGGAGTCGGATGGCTATGGCTACACCTTC
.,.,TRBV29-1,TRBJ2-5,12,CSVGRAGETQYF,TGCAGCGTTGGCAGGGCCGGGGAGACCCAGTACTTC
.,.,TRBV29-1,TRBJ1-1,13,CSVKGGKETEAFF,TGCAGCGTTAAGGGGGGGAAAGAGACTGAAGCTTTCTTT
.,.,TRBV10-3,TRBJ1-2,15,CAISDHGAPDYGYTF,TGTGCCATCAGTGATCACGGTGCCCCGGACTATGGCTACACCTTC
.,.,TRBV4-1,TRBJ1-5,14,CASSQVGSNQPQHF,TGCGCCAGCAGCCAAGTGGGCAGCAATCAGCCCCAGCATTTT
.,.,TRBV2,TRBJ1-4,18,CASSEGGRTLATNEKLFF,TGTGCCAGCAGTGAAGGGGGACGGACACTAGCAACTAATGAAAAACTGTTTTTT
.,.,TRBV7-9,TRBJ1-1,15,CASSPHGGVRTEAFF,TGTGCCAGCAGCCCTCACGGAGGGGTTAGAACTGAAGCTTTCTTT
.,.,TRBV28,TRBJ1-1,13,CASTRSVNTEAFF,TGTGCCAGCACCCGGAGTGTGAACACTGAAGCTTTCTTT
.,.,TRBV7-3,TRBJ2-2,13,CASSSGGTGELFF,TGTGCCAGCAGCTCCGGGGGAACCGGGGAGCTGTTTTTT
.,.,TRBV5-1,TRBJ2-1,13,CASRGPTENEQFF,TGCGCCAGCAGAGGCCCTACGGAGAATGAGCAGTTCTTC